One sample yielded the 3 T cell receptor beta chains listed below, sequenced in a study of T cells in Graves' hyperthyroidism and ophthalmopathy (dated by TCRdb to the late 2010s). The method behind the library was multiplex PCR. This sample was sequenced with an Illumina HiSeq 2000. The TCR beta CDR3 regions were amplified from the RNA transcripts. A first-round RT-PCR of the TCR CDR3 used the HTBI primer set with the Qiagen OneStep RT-PCR kit. TCRdb applied fastp at Q25 and MiXCR to the public reads, then kept only in-frame beta chains. Each CDR3 protein appears once, grouped with its most common genes and DNA. The table for this sample lists 730,000 or so distinct CDR3 sequences; 18% of them were counted only once. The top ten constitute about a sixth of the sample. The sequencing input was blood. The source of these receptors is a woman between 50 and 59 years old with Graves' hyperthyroidism that later progressed to Graves' ophthalmopathy.

The V gene is TRBV6-1, the J gene TRBJ2-2; no clear D gene. Trimming cost V 6 bases and J 7 bases, with 9 bases left between them. Germline CDR1 MNHNS, CDR2 SASEGT. The CDR3 covers 12 residues. The CDR3 is CASSRPGGELFF. The CDR3 nucleotides are TGTGCCAGCAGCCGCCCCGGCGGGGAGCTGTTTTTT.

This clonotype has ten or more counts. In nucleotides, the CDR3 is TGCAGTGCTACAAAACTTGATCTATCCCAGCATTTT. It encodes CSATKLDLSQHF. J is TRBJ1-5 and V is TRBV20-1; D gene uncertain. The germline V and J ends were trimmed by 4 bases and 11 bases, with 15 bases remaining between them. CDR3 length equals 12 residues. Germline-derived CDR1 and CDR2 are DFQATT and SNEGSKA (reference sequence).

This clonotype appeared many times. The V gene is TRBV3-1, the J gene TRBJ2-1; 14 nucleotides line up with TRBD2. CDR3 length: 18 residues. The trim removed 1 base at V and 8 bases at J, leaving 10 bases unmatched. Germline V CDR1 and CDR2: LGHDT, YNNKEL (reference sequence). This CDR3 reads CASSQVASTSGGADEQFF. As DNA, the CDR3 is TGTGCCAGCAGCCAAGTTGCATCGACTAGCGGGGGGGCGGATGAGCAGTTCTTC.